A single T cell receptor beta chain is shown here with its context. What it binds is not known. The junction differs from germline at one of its ends, possibly a read error. Per-sample PBMC isolation yielded at least 6 million cells. The sample is drawn from a study of blood T cells in healthy people across ages. A sample-barcoded 5' primer and a J-beta primer mix were used in a second PCR of about 7 to 12 cycles. TCRdb re-analysed the 5' RACE reads in MiXCR, keeping a single row per CDR3 protein. The sample carries roughly 1.5 million distinct CDR3 sequences, roughly 43% recorded once. From germline, CDR1 is SNHLY and CDR2 FYNNEI. The CDR3 runs 18 residues. Whole-study results and caveats: Without sorted subsets, naive and antigen-experienced compartments could not be conclusively compared. Naive T cell percentage by flow cytometry tracked strongly with beta diversity. With age, beta diversity per million T cells declined roughly linearly, significantly by 40.

The chain recombines TRBV2 with TRBJ1-2, with D tentatively TRBD1 (6 bases). The specimen was blood. The receptor comes from a woman under 30 in good health. CDR3 in DNA: TGTGCCAGCAATGAAACTTTCCACAGGGTGTTGGCTAACTATGGCTACACCTTC. As protein: CASNETFHRVLANYGYTF. Looking up the rest from reference TRBV2 and TRBJ1-2 gives the full variable domain: EPEVTQTPSHQVTQMGQEVILRCVPISNHLYFYWYRQILGQKVEFLVSFYNNEISEKSEIFDDQFSVERPDGSNFTLKIRSTKLEDSAMYFCASNETFHRVLANYGYTFGSGTRLTVV.